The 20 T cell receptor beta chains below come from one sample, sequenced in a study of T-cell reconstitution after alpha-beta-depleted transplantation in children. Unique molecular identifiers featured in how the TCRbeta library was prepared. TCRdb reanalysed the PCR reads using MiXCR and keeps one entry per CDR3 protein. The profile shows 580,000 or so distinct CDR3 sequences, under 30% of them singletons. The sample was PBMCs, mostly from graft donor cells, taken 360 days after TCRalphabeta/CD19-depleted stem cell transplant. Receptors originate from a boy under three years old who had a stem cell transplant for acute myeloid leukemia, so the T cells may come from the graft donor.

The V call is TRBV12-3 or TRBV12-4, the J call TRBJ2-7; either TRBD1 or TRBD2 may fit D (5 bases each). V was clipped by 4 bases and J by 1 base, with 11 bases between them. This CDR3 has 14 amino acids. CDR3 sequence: CASSWGTVSYEQYF. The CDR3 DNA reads TGTGCCAGCAGTTGGGGGACGGTATCCTACGAGCAGTACTTC.

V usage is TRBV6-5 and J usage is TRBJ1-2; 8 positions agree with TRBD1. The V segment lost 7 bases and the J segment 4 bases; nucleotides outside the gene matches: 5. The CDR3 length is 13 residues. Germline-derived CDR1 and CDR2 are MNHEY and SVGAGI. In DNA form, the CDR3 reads TGTGCCAGCAAGAGGACAGGGACCTATGGCTACACCTTC. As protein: CASKRTGTYGYTF.

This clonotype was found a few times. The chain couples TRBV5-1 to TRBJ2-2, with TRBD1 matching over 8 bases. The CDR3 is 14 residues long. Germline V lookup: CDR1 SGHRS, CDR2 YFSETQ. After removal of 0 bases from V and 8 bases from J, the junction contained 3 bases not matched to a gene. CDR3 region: CASSLDRDRGELFF. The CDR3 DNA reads TGCGCCAGCAGCTTGGACCGGGACAGGGGGGAGCTGTTTTTT. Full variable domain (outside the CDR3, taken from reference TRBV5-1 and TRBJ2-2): KAGVTQTPRYLIKTRGQQVTLSCSPISGHRSVSWYQQTPGQGLQFLFEYFSETQRNKGNFPGRFSGRQFSNSRSEMNVSTLELGDSALYLCASSLDRDRGELFFGEGSRLTVL.

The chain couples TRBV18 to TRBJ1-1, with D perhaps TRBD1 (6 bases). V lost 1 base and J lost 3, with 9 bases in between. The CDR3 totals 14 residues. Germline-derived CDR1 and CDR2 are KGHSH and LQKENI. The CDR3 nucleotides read TGTGCCAGCTCACCACTACACAGGGACACTGAAGCTTTCTTT. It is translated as CASSPLHRDTEAFF.

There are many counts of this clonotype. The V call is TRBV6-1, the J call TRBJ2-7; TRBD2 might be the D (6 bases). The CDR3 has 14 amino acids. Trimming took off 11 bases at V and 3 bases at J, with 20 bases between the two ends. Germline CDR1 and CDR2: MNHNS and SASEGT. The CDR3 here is CAAGTWGLSYEQYF. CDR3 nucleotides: TGTGCCGCGGGGACTTGGGGTCTGAGCTACGAGCAGTACTTC.

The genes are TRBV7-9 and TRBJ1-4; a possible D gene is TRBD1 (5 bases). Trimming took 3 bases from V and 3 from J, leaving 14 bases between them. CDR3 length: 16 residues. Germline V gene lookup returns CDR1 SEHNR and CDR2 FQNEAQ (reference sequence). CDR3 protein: CASSFPAGRANEKLFF. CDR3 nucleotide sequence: TGTGCCAGCAGCTTCCCGGCAGGGCGGGCTAATGAAAAACTGTTTTTT.

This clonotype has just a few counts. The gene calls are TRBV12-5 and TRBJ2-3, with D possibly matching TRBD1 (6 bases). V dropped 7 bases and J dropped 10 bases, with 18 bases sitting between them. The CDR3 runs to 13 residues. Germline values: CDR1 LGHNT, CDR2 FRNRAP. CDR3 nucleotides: TGTGCTAGTGCCGAAGGGGAGCAGGGGCCGCAGTATTTT. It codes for CASAEGEQGPQYF.

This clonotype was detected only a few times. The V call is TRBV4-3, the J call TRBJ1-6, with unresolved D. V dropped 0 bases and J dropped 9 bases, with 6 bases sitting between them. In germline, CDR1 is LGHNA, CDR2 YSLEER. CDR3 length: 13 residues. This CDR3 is CASSQDGGSPLHF. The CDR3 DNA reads TGCGCCAGCAGCCAAGATGGAGGTTCACCCCTCCACTTT.

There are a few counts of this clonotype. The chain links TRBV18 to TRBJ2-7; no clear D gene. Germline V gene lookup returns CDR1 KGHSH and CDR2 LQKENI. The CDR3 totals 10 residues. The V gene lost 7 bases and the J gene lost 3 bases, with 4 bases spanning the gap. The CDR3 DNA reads TGTGCCAGCTACCGCTACGAGCAGTACGTC. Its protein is CASYRYEQYV.

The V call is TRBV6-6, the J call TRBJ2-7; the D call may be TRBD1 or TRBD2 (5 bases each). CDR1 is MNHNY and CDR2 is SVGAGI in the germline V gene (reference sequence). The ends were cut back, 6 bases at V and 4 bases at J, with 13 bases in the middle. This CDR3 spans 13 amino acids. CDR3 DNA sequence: TGTGCCAGCAGCGCCGGGGCCCATTACGAGCAGTACTTC. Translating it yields CASSAGAHYEQYF.

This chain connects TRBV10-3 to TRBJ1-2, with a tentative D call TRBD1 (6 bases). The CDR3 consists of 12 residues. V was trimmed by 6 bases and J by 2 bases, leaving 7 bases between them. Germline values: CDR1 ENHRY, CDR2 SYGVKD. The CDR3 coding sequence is TGTGCCATCAGAGGACAGAACTATGGCTACACCTTC. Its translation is CAIRGQNYGYTF.

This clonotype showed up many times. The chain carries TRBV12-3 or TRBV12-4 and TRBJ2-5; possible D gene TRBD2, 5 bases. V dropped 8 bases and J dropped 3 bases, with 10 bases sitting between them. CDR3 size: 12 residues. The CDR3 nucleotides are TGTGCCAGCCGTCGGGGTGAAGAGACCCAGTACTTC. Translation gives CASRRGEETQYF.

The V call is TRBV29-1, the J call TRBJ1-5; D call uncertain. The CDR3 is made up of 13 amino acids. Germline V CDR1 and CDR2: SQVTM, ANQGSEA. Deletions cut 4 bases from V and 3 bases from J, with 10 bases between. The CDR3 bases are TGCAGCGTTGGGCTCGGAATCAATCAGCCCCAGCATTTT. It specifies CSVGLGINQPQHF.

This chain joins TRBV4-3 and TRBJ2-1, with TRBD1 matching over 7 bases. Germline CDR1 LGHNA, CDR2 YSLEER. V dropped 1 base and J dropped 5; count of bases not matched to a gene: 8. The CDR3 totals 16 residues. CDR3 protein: CASSQVLGQENNEQFF. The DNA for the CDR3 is TGCGCCAGCAGCCAAGTCCTTGGACAGGAAAACAATGAGCAGTTCTTC.

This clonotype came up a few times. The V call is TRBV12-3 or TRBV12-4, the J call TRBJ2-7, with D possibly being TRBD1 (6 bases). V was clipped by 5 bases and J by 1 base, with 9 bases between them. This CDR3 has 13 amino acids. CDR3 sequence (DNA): TGTGCCAGCAGTCAGGGGTTGTCCTACGAGCAGTACTTC. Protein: CASSQGLSYEQYF.

CDR3 amino acids: CASSYSTGGGGTDTQYF. The CDR3 DNA is TGTGCCAGCAGTTACTCTACAGGGGGTGGCGGCACAGATACGCAGTATTTT. The rearrangement links TRBV6-5 to TRBJ2-3; 8 positions match TRBD1. With 0 bases clipped from V and 1 base from J, the junction kept 6 bases outside the gene matches. Germline V gene data show CDR1 as MNHEY and CDR2 as SVGAGI. The CDR3 contains 17 residues.

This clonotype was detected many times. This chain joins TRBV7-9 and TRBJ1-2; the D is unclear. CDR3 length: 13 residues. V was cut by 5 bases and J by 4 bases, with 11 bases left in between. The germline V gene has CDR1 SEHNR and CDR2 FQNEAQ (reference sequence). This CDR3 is CASSRDTSYGYTF. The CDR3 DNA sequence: TGTGCCAGCAGCCGTGACACCTCCTATGGCTACACCTTC.

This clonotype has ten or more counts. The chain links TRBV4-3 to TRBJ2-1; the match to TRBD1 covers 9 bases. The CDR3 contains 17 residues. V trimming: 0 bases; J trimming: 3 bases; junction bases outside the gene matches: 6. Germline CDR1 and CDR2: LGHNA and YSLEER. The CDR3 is CASSQEADRGFYNEQFF. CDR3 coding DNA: TGCGCCAGCAGCCAAGAGGCAGACAGGGGGTTCTACAATGAGCAGTTCTTC.

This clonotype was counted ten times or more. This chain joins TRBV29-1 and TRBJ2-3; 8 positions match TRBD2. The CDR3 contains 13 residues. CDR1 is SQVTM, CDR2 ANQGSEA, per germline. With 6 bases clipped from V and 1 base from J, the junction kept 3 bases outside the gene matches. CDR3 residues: CSVRRGGTDTQYF. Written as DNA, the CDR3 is TGCAGCGTCCGGCGGGGGGGCACAGATACGCAGTATTTT.

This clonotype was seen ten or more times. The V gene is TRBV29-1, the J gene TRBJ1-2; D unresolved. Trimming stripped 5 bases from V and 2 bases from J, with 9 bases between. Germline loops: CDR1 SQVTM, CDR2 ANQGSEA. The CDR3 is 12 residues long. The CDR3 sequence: CSVTVINYGYTF. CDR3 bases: TGCAGCGTTACAGTGATCAACTATGGCTACACCTTC.